Each of the 21 T cell receptor beta chains below was sequenced from the same sample in a study of sequential checkpoint blockade in melanoma (dated by TCRdb to the late 2010s). Explained via the paper, the treatment or condition label denotes: randomized to nivolumab then ipilimumab (arm A) or the reverse (arm B). Receptors were amplified or captured by the immunoSEQ multiplex PCR assay. TCRdb provides this immuneACCESS table in a form limited to in-frame rearrangements. Some clones are lacking; in checked studies, under half of them reflect an unresolved V gene, and why the rest are absent is not known. For this sample the table gives 20,000 to 25,000 clones, of which around 27% were detected only once. The ten biggest clones cover about 6.6% of the sample. This specimen consisted of tumor tissue (inferred from file names), obtained from a patient given nivolumab and ipilimumab in sequence. The receptors were gathered from a human donor with melanoma.

J is TRBJ2-5 and V is TRBV19, with 10 bases matching TRBD2. J lost 5 bases, V lost 6 bases, and 6 bases had no gene match. The CDR3 totals 14 residues. Germline loops: CDR1 LNHDA, CDR2 SQIVND (reference sequence). The CDR3 loop reads CASSPGLALETQYF. The CDR3 DNA reads TGTGCCAGTAGCCCGGGACTAGCGCTGGAGACCCAGTACTTC.

This clone was seen a handful of times. As DNA, the CDR3 is TGTGCCAGCAGCATTGACACAGATAACTATGGCTACACCTTC. Amino acids: CASSIDTDNYGYTF. The V gene is TRBV9, the J gene TRBJ1-2; D remains ambiguous. The germline V gene has CDR1 SGDLS and CDR2 YYNGEE. The V and J ends lost 4 bases and 1 base respectively, with 11 bases between them. This CDR3 has 14 amino acids.

A few counts support this clone. V gene TRBV6-1 combines with J gene TRBJ1-2; possibly TRBD1 for D (6 bases). The CDR3 totals 13 residues. Trimming cost V 1 base and J 8 bases, with 11 bases left between them. Germline CDR1 MNHNS, CDR2 SASEGT. In nucleotides, the CDR3 is TGTGCCAGCAGTGAAGTTCAGGGGAAAGGCTACACCTTC. Residues: CASSEVQGKGYTF.

This clone was seen a handful of times. This chain uses TRBV4-1 with TRBJ2-7; 14 nucleotides line up with TRBD2. The V and J ends lost 1 base and 1 base, in that order; junction bases with no gene match: 6. The CDR3 is 18 residues long. Germline CDR1 and CDR2: MGHRA and YSYEKL. CDR3 residues: CASSQGLAGGRSSYEQYF. In DNA, the CDR3 is TGCGCCAGCAGCCAAGGACTAGCGGGAGGGCGTAGTTCCTACGAGCAGTACTTC.

This clone was picked up a small number of times. The rearrangement links TRBV28 to TRBJ2-1; 10 bases map to TRBD2. V gave up 8 bases and J gave up 9 bases; unmatched junction bases: 13. Germline CDR1 MDHEN, CDR2 SYDVKM. CDR3 length equals 15 residues. The CDR3 reads CASRVSGGTLSEQFF. CDR3 nucleotides: TGTGCCAGCCGCGTTAGCGGGGGGACATTAAGTGAGCAGTTCTTC.

This rearrangement joins TRBV10-2 to TRBJ1-3; 9 bases are shared with TRBD1. This CDR3 is 14 amino acids long. After removal of 6 bases from V and 7 bases from J, the junction contained 7 bases not matched to a gene. Germline V gene lookup returns CDR1 WSHSY and CDR2 SAAADI. CDR3 in DNA: TGCGCCAGCAGCCCTTCGGGACAGGGTAACACCATATATTTT. It encodes CASSPSGQGNTIYF.

V gene TRBV19 combines with J gene TRBJ2-3; 10 bases match TRBD2. The CDR3 covers 15 residues. Germline CDR1 and CDR2: LNHDA and SQIVND (reference sequence). V trimming: 4 bases; J trimming: 6 bases; junction bases outside the gene matches: 7. The CDR3 sequence is CASSTGLAERDTQYF. The CDR3 nucleotides read TGTGCCAGTAGTACCGGACTAGCGGAGAGGGATACGCAGTATTTT.

Only a few counts were recorded for this clone. The J gene is TRBJ2-2, the V gene TRBV6-8; 13 bases are shared with TRBD2. The CDR3 sequence is 17 residues long. Trimming removed 4 bases from V and 0 bases from J; junction bases left unmatched: 2. Germline CDR1 is MNHGY and CDR2 is SAAAGT. For the CDR3, the DNA is TGTGCCAGCAGTTTACTAGCGGGGGGGACGAACACCGGGGAGCTGTTTTTT. It translates to CASSLLAGGTNTGELFF.

This clone turned up a few times. The chain carries TRBV11-3 and TRBJ1-2, with a tentative D call TRBD1 (5 bases). Germline V lookup: CDR1 SGHNT, CDR2 YENEEA. The CDR3 runs to 14 residues. V lost 5 bases to trimming and J lost 2 bases, with 12 bases between them. The CDR3 here is CASSGGTPNYGYTF. The DNA of the CDR3 is TGTGCCAGCAGCGGCGGGACTCCCAACTATGGCTACACCTTC.

This clone was seen more than once but under ten times. The chain couples TRBV6-8 to TRBJ2-1; D is undetermined. The CDR3 totals 15 residues. V lost 2 bases to trimming and J lost 0 bases, with 8 bases between them. The germline V gene encodes CDR1 MNHGY and CDR2 SAAAGT. The CDR3 is CASSYGPYSYNEQFF. In nucleotides, the CDR3 is TGTGCCAGCAGTTACGGACCGTACTCCTACAATGAGCAGTTCTTC.

The chain is built from TRBV15 and TRBJ2-2; D might be TRBD1 (6 bases). CDR3 length equals 16 residues. The ends were cut back, 3 bases at V and 0 bases at J, with 11 bases in the middle. In germline, CDR1 is LNHNV, CDR2 YYDKDF (reference sequence). In DNA form, the CDR3 reads TGTGCCACCAGCAGTATGGACAGCGCGAACACCGGGGAGCTGTTTTTT. This gives the protein CATSSMDSANTGELFF.

This clone was recorded a few times. This CDR3 is CASSPRGVWDYEQYF. The DNA of the CDR3 is TGTGCCAGCAGTCCTCGCGGGGTGTGGGACTACGAGCAGTACTTC. The chain recombines TRBV6-8 with TRBJ2-7; TRBD2 might be the D (6 bases). The length of the CDR3 is 15 residues. The V gene lost 5 bases and the J gene lost 3 bases, with 17 bases spanning the gap. Germline V CDR1 and CDR2: MNHGY, SAAAGT.

This sequence joins TRBV6-8 and TRBJ1-1, with a tentative D call TRBD1 (6 bases). Per the germline V gene, CDR1 is MNHGY and CDR2 is SAAAGT. Trimming cost V 6 bases and J 1 base, with 18 bases left between them. This CDR3 has 16 amino acids. CDR3 protein: CASSLRGVERNTEAFF. CDR3 bases: TGTGCCAGCAGCCTCAGGGGAGTGGAACGGAACACTGAAGCTTTCTTT.

The count of this clone is one. The chain joins TRBV28 to TRBJ2-3; D ambiguous. Germline V gene data show CDR1 as MDHEN and CDR2 as SYDVKM. With 10 bases removed from V and 2 bases from J, the gap between germline ends came to 13 bases. The CDR3 consists of 13 residues. This CDR3 reads CATLNWATDTQYF. The DNA for the CDR3 is TGTGCCACTCTCAATTGGGCCACAGATACGCAGTATTTT.

In its sample, this clone was seen a few times. The chain joins TRBV19 to TRBJ1-3, with unresolved D. This CDR3 spans 15 amino acids. Germline CDR1 reads LNHDA; CDR2 reads SQIVND (reference sequence). Trimming took 2 bases from V and 0 from J, leaving 8 bases between them. The CDR3 is CASSIWMISGNTIYF. The CDR3, as DNA: TGTGCCAGTAGTATATGGATGATCTCTGGAAACACCATATATTTT.

This chain uses TRBV18 with TRBJ2-7; tentatively, D is TRBD1 (5 bases). V lost 8 bases and J lost 2, with 10 bases in between. CDR3 size: 12 residues. Germline assignment: CDR1 KGHSH and CDR2 LQKENI. The CDR3 reads CASATGAYEQYF. The DNA of the CDR3 is TGTGCCAGCGCCACAGGAGCCTACGAGCAGTACTTC.

The V gene is TRBV11-3, the J gene TRBJ2-6, with D hard to call. Trimming took off 5 bases at V and 2 bases at J, with 10 bases between the two ends. The CDR3 runs 15 residues. Germline loops: CDR1 SGHNT, CDR2 YENEEA. The CDR3 DNA is TGTGCCAGCAGCCAGTTGGGGACTGGGGCCAACGTCCTGACTTTC. This translates into CASSQLGTGANVLTF.

This rearrangement joins TRBV15 to TRBJ1-4, with a tentative D call TRBD1 (5 bases). The CDR3 runs to 14 residues. Germline V lookup: CDR1 LNHNV, CDR2 YYDKDF (reference sequence). V lost 6 bases, J lost 3 bases, and 11 bases lay in between. The CDR3 protein is CATSQGTSNEKLFF. The CDR3 DNA follows: TGTGCCACCAGTCAAGGGACGTCTAATGAAAAACTGTTTTTT.

This clone was seen many times. This chain uses TRBV11-3 with TRBJ1-1, with D unresolved. This CDR3 region has 15 residues. Per germline, CDR1 SGHNT and CDR2 YENEEA. V was shortened by 3 bases and J by 2 bases, with 13 bases between the two germline ends. In DNA form, the CDR3 reads TGTGCCAGCAGCTTGTCGGCTATTTCTAACACTGAAGCTTTCTTT. The encoded protein is CASSLSAISNTEAFF.

The V call is TRBV7-1, the J call TRBJ2-7, with 10 bases lining up with TRBD1. TRBV7-1 is an ORF; its function is uncertain. V shed 5 bases and J 2 bases; nucleotides not matched to a gene: 6. The CDR3 sequence is 15 residues long. This CDR3 is CASSQTGTGAYEQYF. DNA for the CDR3: TGTGCCAGCAGCCAGACCGGGACAGGGGCCTACGAGCAGTACTTC.

This clone was seen a handful of times. The rearrangement links TRBV23-1 to TRBJ2-7, with D maybe TRBD2 (6 bases). TRBV23-1 has ORF status, its function being uncertain. V dropped 6 bases and J dropped 0 bases, with 21 bases sitting between them. The CDR3 is made up of 17 amino acids. The CDR3 is CASSPYLPGLSSYEQYF. DNA for the CDR3: TGCGCCAGCAGCCCTTACCTTCCGGGACTGAGCTCCTACGAGCAGTACTTC.